This TCR beta chain was documented in a study of technical replicates of blood from several donors. The germline V gene has CDR1 GTSNPN and CDR2 SVGIG (reference sequence). CDR3 length: 16 residues. V was shortened by 1 base and J by 1 base, with 14 bases between the two germline ends. Measured with immunoSEQ multiplex PCR; TCRdb has only the in-frame clones, and not every one. Among about 69,000 clones listed, over 70% were seen once. The rearrangement links TRBV30 to TRBJ1-5; D call uncertain. This clonotype was obtained from a human donor in good health. Some clones in this sample may be carry-over from other donors' samples. Sequencing used PBMCs. This chain's CDR3 is CAWSGKGVGSNQPQHF. CDR3 nucleotide sequence: TGTGCCTGGAGTGGCAAAGGAGTAGGAAGCAATCAGCCCCAGCATTTT.